One sample yielded the 25 T cell receptor beta chains listed below, sequenced in a study of blood T cells in healthy people across ages. The use of a sample-barcoded 5' primer and a J-beta primer mix characterized a second PCR of roughly 7 to 12 cycles. Via MiXCR, TCRdb re-called the 5' RACE reads, giving one row per CDR3 protein. The sample includes some 790,000 distinct CDR3 sequences, about 28% of them seen just once. The specimen sequenced was blood. These receptors were collected from a woman of 80 years or more in good health.

The chain uses TRBV15 and TRBJ1-4; 7 nucleotides line up with TRBD1. The junction had 12 bases not matched to a gene; V was cut back by 0 bases and J by 8 bases. The CDR3 runs 17 residues. Germline CDR1 and CDR2: LNHNV and YYDKDF (reference sequence). The DNA of the CDR3 is TGTGCCACCAGCAGAGATCAAGGGGTGACAGGGAAGGAAAAACTGTTTTTT. Translated: CATSRDQGVTGKEKLFF.

Here the CDR3 DNA reads TGTGCCAGCAGCTTAACTGTTGGGCTCACTGAAGCTTTCTTT. Translated: CASSLTVGLTEAFF. J is TRBJ1-1 and V is TRBV7-2; D unclear. The CDR3 length is 14 residues. The V gene's germline CDR1 is SGHTA and CDR2 FQGNSA. V dropped 2 bases and J dropped 4 bases, with 11 bases sitting between them.

This clonotype was detected only a few times. The CDR3 here is CASSSTNQPQHF. The CDR3 nucleotides are TGTGCCAGCAGCTCGACTAATCAGCCCCAGCATTTT. The chain links TRBV7-2 to TRBJ1-5; D is uncertain. Germline CDR1 SGHTA, CDR2 FQGNSA. Deletions cut 4 bases from V and 4 bases from J, with 5 bases between. The CDR3 is 12 residues long.

The rearrangement links TRBV6-2 or TRBV6-3 to TRBJ1-1; TRBD1 agrees at 7 bases. Losses at the gene ends were 4 bases for V and 5 bases for J; bases not matched to a gene: 10. CDR3 length: 15 amino acids. Germline lookup yields CDR1 MNHEY and CDR2 SVGEGT. In DNA form, the CDR3 reads TGTGCCAGCAGTTCCATACAGGGGCGAGGAACTGAAGCTTTCTTT. Protein sequence: CASSSIQGRGTEAFF.

The chain employs TRBV5-1 and TRBJ2-2; tentative D call: TRBD2 (5 bases). Per the germline V gene, CDR1 is SGHRS and CDR2 is YFSETQ. With 0 bases removed from V and 4 bases from J, the gap between germline ends came to 13 bases. The CDR3 extends over 16 amino acids. Written as DNA, the CDR3 is TGCGCCAGCAGCTTGGCCGTCGGACTCAGCACCGGGGAGCTGTTTTTT. This codes for CASSLAVGLSTGELFF.

This clonotype was picked up many times. CDR3 loop: CASSLGQGAFYGYTF. The CDR3 DNA is TGTGCCAGCAGCTTGGGACAGGGGGCCTTCTATGGCTACACCTTC. This rearrangement joins TRBV5-5 to TRBJ1-2; TRBD1 matches 10 bases. The CDR3 has 15 residues. The V gene end was trimmed by 0 bases and the J gene end by 4 bases; junction bases not matched to a gene: 3. Germline CDR1 is SGHKS and CDR2 is YYEKEE (reference sequence).

Of note for this clonotype: It may be a read error: a sequence one base away is much more abundant. The chain has TRBV4-2 and TRBJ2-3; D unclear. Germline V gene lookup returns CDR1 LGHNA and CDR2 YNFKEQ. The CDR3 length is 14 residues. Trimming stripped 0 bases from V and 9 bases from J, with 13 bases between. The CDR3: CASSQDLGLETQYF. The DNA for the CDR3 is TGTGCCAGCAGCCAAGATCTCGGCTTGGAGACGCAGTATTTT.

This clonotype has at least ten counts. This rearrangement joins TRBV12-3 or TRBV12-4 to TRBJ2-3, with a possible D match to TRBD1 (5 bases). Trimming removed 4 bases from V and 4 bases from J, with 12 bases in between. The CDR3 has 14 residues. CDR3 nucleotide sequence: TGTGCCAGCAGTTACAGTCAGGGCCCAGATACGCAGTATTTT. Amino acid sequence: CASSYSQGPDTQYF.

The chain combines TRBV5-6 with TRBJ1-5; D may be TRBD1 (5 bases). In germline, CDR1 is SGHDT, CDR2 YYEEEE. The ends were cut back, 4 bases at V and 6 bases at J, with 14 bases in the middle. The CDR3 extends over 14 amino acids. The CDR3 is CASSVWGSFQPQHF. DNA of the CDR3: TGTGCCAGCAGCGTTTGGGGGTCTTTTCAGCCCCAGCATTTT.

Comment on this clonotype: Here the CDR3 omits its conserved ending phenylalanine or tryptophan, so a read error is the likely source. The rearrangement links TRBV11-2 to TRBJ2-5; TRBD2 might be the D (7 bases). Germline V gives CDR1 SGHAT, CDR2 FQNNGV. There are 16 residues in the CDR3. Trimming removed 5 bases from V and 1 base from J, with 17 bases in between. The CDR3 reads CASSLTGGGGQETQYV. The CDR3 bases are TGTGCCAGCAGCCTTACTGGCGGGGGCGGCCAAGAGACCCAGTACGTC.

This clonotype turned up a few times. The chain recombines TRBV3-1 with TRBJ1-6; D ambiguous. The germline CDR1 and CDR2 sequences are LGHDT and YNNKEL (reference sequence). CDR3 length: 11 amino acids. The V and J ends lost 1 base and 13 bases respectively, with 5 bases between them. The CDR3, as DNA: TGTGCCAGCAGCCAAGGAGGGCCCCTCCACTTT. It specifies CASSQGGPLHF.

The chain employs TRBV20-1 and TRBJ1-5; D is unresolved. V shed 0 bases and J shed 2 bases, with 5 bases lying between them. The CDR3 loop spans 13 amino acids. CDR1 and CDR2 from the germline V gene are DFQATT and SNEGSKA (reference sequence). Here the CDR3 reads CSAREQRNQPQHF. CDR3 DNA: TGCAGTGCTAGAGAACAGCGCAATCAGCCCCAGCATTTT.

This clonotype appeared many times. This rearrangement joins TRBV7-2 to TRBJ1-6; TRBD1 matches 7 bases. CDR3 length equals 13 residues. The ends lost 8 bases at V and 11 bases at J; junction bases unmatched: 9. Germline V CDR1 and CDR2: SGHTA, FQGNSA. CDR3 DNA sequence: TGTGCCAGCCGGGGGCAGGGGGAAGCACCCCTCCACTTT. This gives the protein CASRGQGEAPLHF.

The count of this clonotype is one. In nucleotides, the CDR3 is TGTGCCAGCAGTCGGAGTCTAAGCACAGATACGCAGTATTTT. The encoded protein is CASSRSLSTDTQYF. The chain couples TRBV25-1 to TRBJ2-3, with D unclear. This CDR3 contains 14 residues. CDR1 MGHDK and CDR2 SYGVNS come from the germline V gene. V was clipped by 5 bases and J by 0 bases, with 9 bases between them.

This clonotype was seen repeatedly, ten times or more. This chain uses TRBV7-2 with TRBJ2-5; 16 bases are a match to TRBD2. This CDR3 is 18 amino acids long. CDR1 and CDR2 (germline): SGHTA, FQGNSA. The junction had 7 bases not matched to a gene; V was cut back by 0 bases and J by 6 bases. The DNA for the CDR3 is TGTGCCAGCAGCTTAGCGAGGGGACTAGCGGGGGGGCGACAGACCCAGTACTTC. Translating gives CASSLARGLAGGRQTQYF. Together with reference TRBV7-2 and TRBJ2-5, the CDR3 gives the full variable domain: GAGVSQSPSNKVTEKGKDVELRCDPISGHTALYWYRQSLGQGLEFLIYFQGNSAPDKSGLPSDRFSAERTGGSVSTLTIQRTQQEDSAVYLCASSLARGLAGGRQTQYFGPGTRLLVL.

The V and J genes are TRBV5-5 and TRBJ2-6; possibly TRBD1 or TRBD2 for D (5 bases each). V was cut by 5 bases and J by 5 bases, with 20 bases left in between. Germline CDR1 and CDR2: SGHKS and YYEKEE (reference sequence). This CDR3 contains 17 residues. CDR3 in amino acids: CASSPDGAIGRANVLTF. CDR3 DNA sequence: TGTGCCAGCAGTCCGGACGGGGCGATCGGGAGGGCCAACGTCCTGACTTTC. The full variable domain, with the rest looked up from reference TRBV5-5 and TRBJ2-6, is DAGVTQSPTHLIKTRGQQVTLRCSPISGHKSVSWYQQVLGQGPQFIFQYYEKEERGRGNFPDRFSARQFPNYSSELNVNALLLGDSALYLCASSPDGAIGRANVLTFGAGSRLTVL.

This clonotype showed up many times. The rearrangement joins TRBV24-1 to TRBJ1-2; D is uncertain. The CDR3 length is 14 residues. The V and J ends lost 5 bases and 0 bases respectively, with 9 bases between them. Germline V gene data show CDR1 as KGHDR and CDR2 as SFDVKD. CDR3 amino acids: CATSGGSANYGYTF. The CDR3 coding sequence is TGTGCCACCAGTGGGGGATCAGCTAACTATGGCTACACCTTC.

This clonotype has a handful of counts. A read error may produce the germline difference seen at one junction end. V is TRBV9 and J is TRBJ2-1; TRBD2 matches at 10 bases. This CDR3 region has 15 residues. Germline-derived CDR1 and CDR2 are SGDLS and YYNGEE. CDR3 bases: TGTGCCAACAGCGTAGCTAGCGGGGGTTACAATGGGCAGTTCTTC. Translation: CANSVASGGYNGQFF. The full variable domain, rest sourced from reference TRBV9 and TRBJ2-1, is DSGVTQTPKHLITATGQRVTLRCSPRSGDLSVYWYQQSLDQGLQFLIQYYNGEERAKGNILERFSAQQFPDLHSELNLSSLELGDSALYFCANSVASGGYNGQFFGPGTRLTVL.

This clonotype occurred many times. The J gene is TRBJ2-3, the V gene TRBV5-6, with D unresolved. The V end lost 7 bases, the J end lost 4 bases, and 7 bases lay between the germline ends. Germline values: CDR1 SGHDT, CDR2 YYEEEE. This CDR3 has 11 residues. The CDR3 here is CASGPADTQYF. The CDR3 coding sequence is TGTGCCAGCGGCCCGGCAGATACGCAGTATTTT.

The chain combines TRBV7-9 with TRBJ1-1; D is unresolved. The CDR3 is 13 amino acids. Germline CDR1 SEHNR, CDR2 FQNEAQ (reference sequence). Between the trimmed V and J ends, which lost 1 base and 9 bases, there was a span of 12 bases. The CDR3 spells CASSLVGSPKAFF. The CDR3, as DNA: TGTGCCAGCAGCTTAGTGGGCAGCCCAAAAGCTTTCTTT. The whole variable domain, remainder taken from reference TRBV7-9 and TRBJ1-1, is DTGVSQNPRHKITKRGQNVTFRCDPISEHNRLYWYRQTLGQGPEFLTYFQNEAQLEKSRLLSDRFSAERPKGSFSTLEIQRTEQGDSAMYLCASSLVGSPKAFFGQGTRLTVV.

This clonotype was seen many times. The V call is TRBV3-1, the J call TRBJ2-1; no firm D call. This CDR3 spans 16 amino acids. CDR1 and CDR2 from the germline V gene are LGHDT and YNNKEL (reference sequence). V lost 1 base, J lost 3 bases, and 13 bases lay in between. The CDR3 sequence: CASSQARTVNYNEQFF. The CDR3 bases are TGTGCCAGCAGCCAAGCAAGGACGGTCAACTACAATGAGCAGTTCTTC.

This clonotype was counted ten times or more. The V call is TRBV12-3 or TRBV12-4, the J call TRBJ1-6; tentative D call: TRBD1 (5 bases). The CDR3 spans 13 residues. The germline V and J ends were trimmed by 7 bases and 8 bases, with 12 bases remaining between them. The CDR3 region has the DNA TGTGCCAGCAACAGGATGGAGGATTCACCCCTCCACTTT. Its translation: CASNRMEDSPLHF.

By sample share, this clonotype is medium-sized. The J gene is TRBJ1-2, the V gene TRBV15; D not resolved. The CDR3 loop spans 11 amino acids. Germline loops: CDR1 LNHNV, CDR2 YYDKDF (reference sequence). Between the trimmed V and J ends, which lost 0 bases and 4 bases, there was a span of 0 bases. The CDR3 region has the DNA TGTGCCACCAGCAGAGACTATGGCTACACCTTC. Protein product: CATSRDYGYTF.

This clonotype was found a few times. Being one base from a much bigger clone, this may be a read error. The rearrangement links TRBV5-1 to TRBJ2-1, with a possible D match to TRBD1 (5 bases). The end of the DNA is better explained by TRBJ2-7, so the J call may be wrong. This CDR3 is 13 amino acids long. Germline CDR1 reads SGHRS; CDR2 reads YFSETQ. The CDR3 reads CASSLEGNNEQYF. The CDR3 DNA reads as TGCGCCAGCAGCTTGGAGGGGAACAATGAGCAGTACTTC.

The chain uses TRBV18 and TRBJ1-1; 10 bases align to TRBD1. The length of the CDR3 is 15 residues. CDR1 KGHSH and CDR2 LQKENI come from the germline V gene. Losses at the gene ends were 5 bases for V and 3 bases for J; bases not matched to a gene: 6. The DNA of the CDR3 is TGTGCCAGCTCATCCGGGACAGGGGCAGACACTGAAGCTTTCTTT. Translation: CASSSGTGADTEAFF. Complete variable domain (other parts from reference TRBV18 and TRBJ1-1): NAGVMQNPRHLVRRRGQEARLRCSPMKGHSHVYWYRQLPEEGLKFMVYLQKENIIDESGMPKERFSAEFPKEGPSILRIQQVVRGDSAAYFCASSSGTGADTEAFFGQGTRLTVV.